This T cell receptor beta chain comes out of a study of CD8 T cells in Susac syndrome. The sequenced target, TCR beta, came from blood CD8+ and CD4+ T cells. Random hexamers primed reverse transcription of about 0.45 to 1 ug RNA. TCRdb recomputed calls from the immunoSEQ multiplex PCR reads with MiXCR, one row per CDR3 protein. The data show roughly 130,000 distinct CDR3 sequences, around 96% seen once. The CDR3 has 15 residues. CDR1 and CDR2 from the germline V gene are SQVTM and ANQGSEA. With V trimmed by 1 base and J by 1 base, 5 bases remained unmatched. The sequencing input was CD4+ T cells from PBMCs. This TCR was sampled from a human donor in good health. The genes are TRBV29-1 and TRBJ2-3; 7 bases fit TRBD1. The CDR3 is CSVEGRQGRTDTQYF. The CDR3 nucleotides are TGCAGCGTTGAAGGGCGACAGGGCCGCACAGATACGCAGTATTTT.